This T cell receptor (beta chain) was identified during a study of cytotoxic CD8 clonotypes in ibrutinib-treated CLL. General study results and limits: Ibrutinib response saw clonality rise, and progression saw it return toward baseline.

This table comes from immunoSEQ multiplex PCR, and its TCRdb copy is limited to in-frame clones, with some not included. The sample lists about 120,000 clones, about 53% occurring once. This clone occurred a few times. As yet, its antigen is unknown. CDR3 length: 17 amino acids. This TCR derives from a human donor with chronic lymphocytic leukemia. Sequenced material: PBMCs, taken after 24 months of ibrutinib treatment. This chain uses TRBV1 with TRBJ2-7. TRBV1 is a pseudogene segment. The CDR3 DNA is TGCACCAGCACCAACAGTAGTTTCGGGACGGTATCCTACGAGCAGTACTTC. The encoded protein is CTSTNSSFGTVSYEQYF.